The 22 T cell receptor beta chains given below trace back to one sample, sequenced in a study of control samples from healthy donors and cancer patients. Here immunoSEQ multiplex PCR was the method, and the copy in TCRdb shows in-frame clones only, minus some. The table lists some 100,000 clones, 80% to 95% of them singletons. What was sequenced was blood. The source of these receptors is a human donor in good health. The donor label of this sample is uncertain.

The gene calls are TRBV7-3 and TRBJ2-1, with 9 bases identical to TRBD1. The CDR3 contains 14 residues. Germline V gives CDR1 SGHTA, CDR2 FQGTGA. The V and J ends lost 5 bases and 6 bases, in that order; junction bases with no gene match: 5. The CDR3 nucleotides read TGTGCCAGCAGCCCCCCGGGACAGGGCAATGAGCAGTTCTTC. It specifies CASSPPGQGNEQFF.

This clone was seen a handful of times. V is TRBV7-2 and J is TRBJ2-5; 7 bases map to TRBD1. This CDR3 spans 13 amino acids. V lost 5 bases, J lost 2 bases, and 2 bases stayed unmatched. From germline, CDR1 is SGHTA and CDR2 FQGNSA. CDR3 bases: TGTGCCAGCAGCGTGGGACAGCAAGAGACCCAGTACTTC. Protein product: CASSVGQQETQYF.

The chain joins TRBV20-1 to TRBJ2-4, with D tentatively TRBD2 (5 bases). The CDR3 sequence is 15 residues long. The germline gives CDR1 DFQATT, CDR2 SNEGSKA (reference sequence). Trimming left V 3 bases short and J 0 bases short, with 12 bases between. This CDR3 reads CSASTGSLAKNIQYF. The CDR3 DNA sequence: TGCAGTGCTAGTACGGGGAGTCTAGCCAAAAACATTCAGTACTTC.

The rearrangement joins TRBV27 to TRBJ1-2; D gene uncertain. The CDR3 extends over 13 amino acids. CDR1 is MNHEY, CDR2 SMNVEV, per germline (reference sequence). V lost 3 bases to trimming and J lost 4 bases, with 9 bases between them. This chain's CDR3 is CASSFGSTYGYTF. The CDR3 coding sequence is TGTGCCAGCAGTTTTGGTTCTACCTATGGCTACACCTTC.

This sequence joins TRBV10-2 and TRBJ1-5, with D possibly matching TRBD1 (5 bases). Germline V gene data show CDR1 as WSHSY and CDR2 as SAAADI. Trimming shortened V by 4 bases and J by 2 bases, and 9 bases separated the two germline ends. The CDR3 covers 14 residues. CDR3 amino acids: CASSGGGGNQPQHF. Written as DNA, the CDR3 is TGCGCCAGCAGTGGCGGGGGTGGCAATCAGCCCCAGCATTTT.

CDR3 nucleotide sequence: TGTGCCAGCAGCCCATCGCGCTCTGGAAACACCATATATTTT. This gives the protein CASSPSRSGNTIYF. The gene calls are TRBV3-1 (or the pseudogene TRBV3-2) and TRBJ1-3; D not certain. The germline CDR1 and CDR2 sequences are LGHDT and YNNKEL (reference sequence). There are 14 residues in the CDR3. With 4 bases removed from V and 0 bases from J, the gap between germline ends came to 7 bases.

This clone showed up just a few times. This rearrangement joins TRBV6-5 to TRBJ1-5, with D possibly being TRBD1 (5 bases). Trimming left V 6 bases short and J 5 bases short, with 14 bases between. The V gene's germline CDR1 is MNHEY and CDR2 SVGAGI. The CDR3 runs 14 residues. The CDR3 sequence is CASSTDGTHQPQHF. The DNA of the CDR3 is TGTGCCAGCAGCACCGATGGGACCCATCAGCCCCAGCATTTT.

This sequence joins TRBV11-3 and TRBJ2-5; 11 nucleotides agree with TRBD2. CDR1 and CDR2 (germline): SGHNT, YENEEA. Trimming removed 5 bases from V and 3 bases from J; junction bases left unmatched: 5. The CDR3 extends over 15 amino acids. For the CDR3, the DNA is TGTGCCAGCAGCACCGGGACTAGCGGAGAAGAGACCCAGTACTTC. This sequence encodes CASSTGTSGEETQYF.

V is TRBV7-9 and J is TRBJ1-1; D unclear. This CDR3 has 14 residues. In germline, CDR1 is SEHNR, CDR2 FQNEAQ (reference sequence). Trimming pared 2 bases from V and 3 bases from J, leaving 10 bases between. CDR3 nucleotides: TGTGCCAGCAGCTTACGTGCTGGGGACACTGAAGCTTTCTTT. Encoded protein: CASSLRAGDTEAFF.

This clone has only one observation. The chain recombines TRBV2 with TRBJ1-1, with 11 bases lining up with TRBD1. Germline V CDR1 and CDR2: SNHLY, FYNNEI. CDR3 length: 15 amino acids. The J segment lost 4 bases and the V segment lost 6 bases, leaving 7 bases of the junction unmatched. CDR3 nucleotide sequence: TGTGCCAGCAGCCAAGCCGGGACAGGGGGCACTGAAGCTTTCTTT. It translates to CASSQAGTGGTEAFF.

This chain joins TRBV27 and TRBJ1-1, with D tentatively TRBD1 (5 bases). The germline V gene has CDR1 MNHEY and CDR2 SMNVEV (reference sequence). The CDR3 totals 13 residues. The V end was cut by 5 bases, the J end by 5 bases, with 12 bases between. The CDR3 loop is CASSATRGTEAFF. Written as DNA, the CDR3 is TGTGCCAGCAGTGCCACACGGGGGACTGAAGCTTTCTTT.

The rearrangement uses TRBV10-3 and TRBJ1-6, with TRBD1 as a possible D gene (5 bases). Trimming shortened V by 8 bases and J by 13 bases, and 15 bases separated the two germline ends. CDR3 length equals 12 residues. Germline CDR1 and CDR2: ENHRY and SYGVKD. CDR3 DNA sequence: TGTGCCATCGGGGCCGGCATTACTCCCCTCCACTTT. This sequence encodes CAIGAGITPLHF.

This chain uses TRBV9 with TRBJ1-1; D is ambiguous. This CDR3 spans 14 amino acids. Germline CDR1 and CDR2: SGDLS and YYNGEE. The V end lost 3 bases, the J end lost 0 bases, and 9 bases lay between the germline ends. The CDR3 loop reads CASSESSVNTEAFF. The CDR3 DNA follows: TGTGCCAGCAGCGAAAGTTCGGTGAACACTGAAGCTTTCTTT.

This chain connects TRBV19 to TRBJ2-2; 7 nucleotides agree with TRBD2. Unmatched junction bases numbered 13, after V lost 5 bases and J lost 4 bases. Germline CDR1 is LNHDA and CDR2 is SQIVND (reference sequence). CDR3 length: 17 amino acids. The CDR3 sequence is CASSQRGVTRGTGELFF. The CDR3 coding sequence is TGTGCCAGTAGTCAACGGGGGGTGACTCGGGGCACCGGGGAGCTGTTTTTT.

The J gene is TRBJ1-1, the V gene TRBV2; D not resolved. V was pared by 5 bases and J by 5 bases, with 15 bases between. The germline V gene encodes CDR1 SNHLY and CDR2 FYNNEI. This CDR3 is 14 amino acids long. In nucleotides, the CDR3 is TGTGCCAGCAGTCCATACTCGACGGCAACTGAAGCTTTCTTT. It codes for CASSPYSTATEAFF.

The chain has TRBV3-1 (or the pseudogene TRBV3-2) and TRBJ1-2; D might be TRBD1 (6 bases). With 3 bases removed from V and 6 bases from J, the gap between germline ends came to 23 bases. CDR1 is LGHDT and CDR2 is YNNKEL in the germline V gene (reference sequence). The CDR3 consists of 17 residues. The chain's CDR3 is CASSQKPGLSQGHGYTF. In DNA, the CDR3 is TGTGCCAGCAGCCAGAAACCGGGACTTTCCCAGGGGCATGGCTACACCTTC.

This chain uses TRBV5-8 with TRBJ1-4, with 12 bases matching TRBD1. Germline loops: CDR1 SGHTS, CDR2 YDEGEE. J lost 16 bases, V lost 4 bases, and 11 bases had no gene match. The CDR3 totals 14 residues. The CDR3 loop is CASSPGQGASLPFF. As DNA, the CDR3 is TGTGCCAGCAGCCCGGGACAGGGGGCCTCGCTACCGTTTTTT.

The CDR3 bases are TGCAGTGCTAGTGGCAGGGGGTCCCAAGAGACCCAGTACTTC. Encoded protein: CSASGRGSQETQYF. The V gene is TRBV20-1, the J gene TRBJ2-5, with TRBD1 matching over 7 bases. The CDR3 contains 14 residues. Germline CDR1 DFQATT, CDR2 SNEGSKA (reference sequence). After removal of 3 bases from V and 1 base from J, the junction contained 5 bases not matched to a gene.

The CDR3 is CASSRPSLPDQPQHF. The CDR3 DNA reads as TGTGCCAGTAGTCGGCCATCGCTGCCCGATCAGCCCCAGCATTTT. This sequence joins TRBV19 and TRBJ1-5; the D is unclear. V lost 5 bases and J lost 5, with 16 bases in between. The CDR3 covers 15 residues. Germline CDR1 reads LNHDA; CDR2 reads SQIVND (reference sequence).

J is TRBJ1-1 and V is TRBV2, with 9 bases that match TRBD1. This CDR3 contains 16 residues. CDR1 and CDR2 (germline): SNHLY, FYNNEI. With V trimmed by 5 bases and J by 4 bases, 11 bases remained unmatched. The chain's CDR3 is CASSTPGTGLTTEAFF. CDR3 DNA: TGTGCCAGCAGTACCCCCGGGACAGGGTTGACCACTGAAGCTTTCTTT.

The V call is TRBV18, the J call TRBJ1-1; no clear D. CDR1 is KGHSH, CDR2 LQKENI, per germline. The V end lost 3 bases, the J end lost 0 bases, and 11 bases lay between the germline ends. The CDR3 spans 15 residues. The CDR3 sequence is CASSPSGALNTEAFF. CDR3 in DNA: TGTGCCAGCTCACCCTCTGGCGCCCTGAACACTGAAGCTTTCTTT.

This sequence joins TRBV6-1 and TRBJ2-1, with 8 bases aligning to TRBD2. CDR1 is MNHNS, CDR2 SASEGT, per germline. This CDR3 has 16 amino acids. Trimming cost V 3 bases and J 3 bases; bases outside gene matches: 7. The CDR3 sequence: CASSDRPGLDYNEQFF. The DNA of the CDR3 is TGTGCCAGCAGTGATCGTCCGGGACTAGACTACAATGAGCAGTTCTTC.